The 29 T cell receptor beta chains below all came from one sample that was sequenced in a study of cytomegalovirus exposure and HLA in healthy donors. The study ran its PCR with 60 Vbeta and 13 Jbeta primers. Profiling relied on immunoSEQ multiplex PCR, and the TCRdb table lists in-frame clones only, not all of them. Of roughly 160,000 clones in the sample, 84% were seen once. The material sequenced was PBMCs. The receptors here all came from a boy younger than 10 in good health and CMV-seronegative.

The sample holds one count of this clone. The genes are TRBV2 and TRBJ2-1, with D tentatively TRBD2 (5 bases). Trimming took off 4 bases at V and 2 bases at J, with 12 bases between the two ends. The CDR3 runs 15 residues. Germline V lookup: CDR1 SNHLY, CDR2 FYNNEI. Written as DNA, the CDR3 is TGTGCCAGCAGTGTTGGTCGGGATCCCTACAATGAGCAGTTCTTC. Its protein is CASSVGRDPYNEQFF.

The chain is built from TRBV7-9 and TRBJ2-7, with TRBD2 matching over 9 bases. Trimming took 5 bases from V and 4 from J; bases not matched to a gene: 15. Germline lookup yields CDR1 SEHNR and CDR2 FQNEAQ (reference sequence). This CDR3 has 17 residues. The CDR3 nucleotides are TGTGCCAGCAGCCCCCAGTATCGTGCTAGCGGGACGTACGAGCAGTACTTC. Translation gives CASSPQYRASGTYEQYF.

The chain combines TRBV6-5 with TRBJ2-7; 11 bases are shared with TRBD1. The length of the CDR3 is 13 residues. The germline V gene encodes CDR1 MNHEY and CDR2 SVGAGI. V gave up 11 bases and J gave up 7 bases; unmatched junction bases: 10. This CDR3 is CAAGGQGAREQYF. The CDR3 nucleotides are TGTGCCGCCGGAGGACAGGGGGCGCGAGAGCAGTACTTC.

This chain uses TRBV5-1 with TRBJ1-1; TRBD1 aligns across 7 bases. After removal of 6 bases from V and 5 bases from J, the junction contained 7 bases not matched to a gene. Germline V gene data show CDR1 as SGHRS and CDR2 as YFSETQ. The CDR3 extends over 13 amino acids. The CDR3 nucleotides are TGCGCCAGCACCACAGGGGATCGTACTGAAGCTTTCTTT. This gives the protein CASTTGDRTEAFF.

A single count supports this clone. The chain combines TRBV14 with TRBJ2-1, with 7 positions matching TRBD2. V was pared by 2 bases and J by 7 bases, with 11 bases of the junction left unmatched. The CDR3 spans 16 residues. Germline loops: CDR1 SGHDN, CDR2 FVKESK. The CDR3, as DNA: TGTGCCAGCAGCCAACGAACGGGAGGTAAGGGGAATGAGCAGTTCTTC. Its translation is CASSQRTGGKGNEQFF.

The chain carries TRBV7-8 and TRBJ2-1; a possible D gene is TRBD1 (6 bases). Germline CDR1 and CDR2: SGHVS and FQNEAQ. The germline V and J ends were trimmed by 2 bases and 2 bases, with 13 bases remaining between them. The CDR3 is 16 residues long. CDR3 protein: CASSLTPGETYNEQFF. The CDR3 region has the DNA TGTGCCAGCAGCTTAACCCCAGGGGAAACCTACAATGAGCAGTTCTTC. Filled out from reference TRBV7-8 and TRBJ2-1, the complete variable domain reads GAGVSQSPRYKVAKRGQDVALRCDPISGHVSLFWYQQALGQGPEFLTYFQNEAQLDKSGLPSDRFFAERPEGSVSTLKIQRTQQEDSAVYLCASSLTPGETYNEQFFGPGTRLTVL.

The chain uses TRBV4-1 and TRBJ2-2; 12 bases align to TRBD1. This CDR3 has 15 amino acids. Trimming at V came to 4 bases and at J to 8 bases, leaving 5 bases not matched to a gene. Germline loops: CDR1 MGHRA, CDR2 YSYEKL. The CDR3 sequence: CASSLGQGALGELFF. In nucleotides, the CDR3 is TGCGCCAGCAGCCTGGGACAGGGGGCGCTTGGGGAGCTGTTTTTT.

The rearrangement uses TRBV9 and TRBJ2-7; 9 bases match TRBD2. V lost 3 bases to trimming and J lost 6 bases; unmatched junction nucleotides: 7. The CDR3 spans 14 residues. Germline V lookup: CDR1 SGDLS, CDR2 YYNGEE. DNA of the CDR3: TGTGCCAGCAGCGGTAGCGGGAGTAGCACCGAGCAGTACTTC. Protein product: CASSGSGSSTEQYF.

J is TRBJ1-1 and V is TRBV29-1, with TRBD1 identical over 8 bases. The germline CDR1 and CDR2 sequences are SQVTM and ANQGSEA. The CDR3 has 13 residues. J gave up 7 bases and V 7 bases, and 11 bases lay outside the gene matches. As DNA, the CDR3 is TGCAGCGCCACATACGTAGGACAGGGTGAAGCTTTCTTT. This sequence encodes CSATYVGQGEAFF.

This rearrangement joins TRBV5-6 to TRBJ2-3; 7 nucleotides align to TRBD1. The CDR3 contains 15 residues. V was pared by 2 bases and J by 0 bases, with 3 bases of the junction left unmatched. Germline V gene lookup returns CDR1 SGHDT and CDR2 YYEEEE. The CDR3 reads CASSFETGSTDTQYF. The CDR3 DNA sequence: TGTGCCAGCAGCTTTGAGACAGGGAGCACAGATACGCAGTATTTT.

The chain is built from TRBV21-1 and TRBJ2-7; no DNA check was done on the table's D call, TRBD1. TRBV21-1 is described as a pseudogene. The CDR3 has 15 residues. The CDR3 bases are TGTGCCAGCAACAATCCGACAGGCCCAACCTACGAGCAGTACTTC. Amino acid sequence: CASNNPTGPTYEQYF.

The chain is built from TRBV28 and TRBJ2-6; maybe TRBD2 (5 bases). The CDR3 is 16 residues long. Trimming removed 2 bases from V and 3 bases from J, with 11 bases in between. CDR1 is MDHEN, CDR2 SYDVKM, per germline. DNA of the CDR3: TGTGCCAGCAGTTTACGAGGGAAGTTTGGGGCCAACGTCCTGACTTTC. Protein sequence: CASSLRGKFGANVLTF.

The J gene is TRBJ2-5, the V gene TRBV5-1; D is possibly TRBD1 (6 bases). The germline V gene encodes CDR1 SGHRS and CDR2 YFSETQ. This CDR3 comprises 16 residues. Trimming removed 8 bases from V and 1 base from J, with 21 bases in between. This CDR3 is CASTRGSPGPQETQYF. The CDR3 bases are TGCGCCAGTACAAGGGGGAGTCCGGGTCCCCAAGAGACCCAGTACTTC.

This chain connects TRBV28 to TRBJ2-3, with TRBD1 identical over 7 bases. Losses at the gene ends were 7 bases for V and 3 bases for J; bases not matched to a gene: 7. The CDR3 runs to 14 residues. Germline CDR1 and CDR2: MDHEN and SYDVKM. Written as DNA, the CDR3 is TGTGCCAGCACCGACAGGGCAGGTACAGATACGCAGTATTTT. Translating it yields CASTDRAGTDTQYF.

The rearrangement uses TRBV7-9 and TRBJ1-1, with D possibly matching TRBD1 (6 bases). V was pared by 1 base and J by 3 bases, with 21 bases between. This CDR3 has 18 residues. In germline, CDR1 is SEHNR, CDR2 FQNEAQ (reference sequence). The CDR3: CASSLEYGTRYEDTEAFF. CDR3 DNA: TGTGCCAGCAGCTTAGAGTATGGGACACGGTACGAGGACACTGAAGCTTTCTTT.

The V and J genes are TRBV6-5 and TRBJ2-1, with TRBD1 as a possible D gene (6 bases). The CDR3 totals 16 residues. Germline V gene data show CDR1 as MNHEY and CDR2 as SVGAGI. With 2 bases removed from V and 5 bases from J, the gap between germline ends came to 16 bases. The CDR3 sequence is CASSYPTGKGDNEQFF. The CDR3 DNA is TGTGCCAGCAGTTACCCTACAGGGAAGGGGGACAATGAGCAGTTCTTC.

This rearrangement joins TRBV13 to TRBJ1-1; 8 nucleotides line up with TRBD1. Germline V gives CDR1 PRHDT, CDR2 FYEKMQ (reference sequence). With V trimmed by 5 bases and J by 2 bases, 10 bases remained unmatched. The CDR3 has 16 amino acids. The CDR3 sequence is CASSQLLGQGNTEAFF. The CDR3 DNA reads as TGTGCCAGCAGCCAACTTCTTGGACAGGGCAACACTGAAGCTTTCTTT. Full variable domain (remainder filled in from reference TRBV13 and TRBJ1-1): AAGVIQSPRHLIKEKRETATLKCYPIPRHDTVYWYQQGPGQDPQFLISFYEKMQSDKGSIPDRFSAQQFSDYHSELNMSSLELGDSALYFCASSQLLGQGNTEAFFGQGTRLTVV.

This clone was seen a single time. The chain is built from TRBV29-1 and TRBJ1-5; D is possibly TRBD1 (5 bases). Germline CDR1 is SQVTM and CDR2 is ANQGSEA. The CDR3 sequence is 12 residues long. Deletions cut 6 bases from V and 7 bases from J, with 13 bases between. CDR3 sequence reads: CSVGGVEQPQHF. CDR3 nucleotides: TGCAGCGTCGGGGGGGTAGAACAGCCCCAGCATTTT.

V gene TRBV12-5 combines with J gene TRBJ2-7; no reliable D call. Germline CDR1 is LGHNT and CDR2 is FRNRAP. This CDR3 contains 16 residues. V dropped 1 base and J dropped 3 bases, with 16 bases sitting between them. The CDR3 DNA is TGTGCTAGTGGTTTGGACACACAACCTTTTAACTACGAGCAGTACTTC. Amino acids: CASGLDTQPFNYEQYF.

The chain recombines TRBV9 with TRBJ2-1; 10 bases agree with TRBD1. Germline V gene data show CDR1 as SGDLS and CDR2 as YYNGEE. The CDR3 contains 16 residues. Trimming at V came to 4 bases and at J to 6 bases, leaving 10 bases not matched to a gene. CDR3 in amino acids: CASSSEPGQGLNEQFF. The CDR3 DNA reads TGTGCCAGCAGCTCTGAACCGGGACAGGGGCTCAATGAGCAGTTCTTC.

This rearrangement joins TRBV11-3 to TRBJ2-1; TRBD2 is a possible D gene (5 bases). Per germline, CDR1 SGHNT and CDR2 YENEEA. CDR3 length equals 15 residues. Trimming pared 5 bases from V and 5 bases from J, leaving 16 bases between. CDR3 DNA sequence: TGTGCCAGCAGCCGAAATCCCGGACTTGACAATGAGCAGTTCTTC. Its protein product is CASSRNPGLDNEQFF. Using reference TRBV11-3 and TRBJ2-1 for the parts outside the CDR3, the full variable domain is EAGVVQSPRYKIIEKKQPVAFWCNPISGHNTLYWYLQNLGQGPELLIRYENEEAVDDSQLPKDRFSAERLKGVDSTLKIQPAELGDSAVYLCASSRNPGLDNEQFFGPGTRLTVL.

The V gene is TRBV7-9, the J gene TRBJ2-3; D gene ambiguous. Between the trimmed V and J ends, which lost 3 bases and 6 bases, there was a span of 7 bases. The CDR3 runs 12 residues. Germline V CDR1 and CDR2: SEHNR, FQNEAQ (reference sequence). The DNA of the CDR3 is TGTGCCAGCAGCTTGCGAATTGATACGCAGTATTTT. Protein sequence: CASSLRIDTQYF.

This chain connects TRBV5-1 to TRBJ2-7; weak D call: TRBD2 (6 bases). The CDR3 spans 15 residues. V lost 2 bases to trimming and J lost 2 bases, with 14 bases between them. Germline-derived CDR1 and CDR2 are SGHRS and YFSETQ. The CDR3 DNA reads TGCGCCAGCAGCTTACCTACTAGCCCTCCCTACGAGCAGTACTTC. Its protein product is CASSLPTSPPYEQYF.

The chain couples TRBV29-1 to TRBJ1-2, with 9 bases lining up with TRBD1. CDR1 SQVTM and CDR2 ANQGSEA come from the germline V gene. There are 14 residues in the CDR3. V shed 4 bases, J shed 6 bases, and the junction held 9 bases outside the gene matches. The CDR3 here is CSVAEGDRVNGYTF. The CDR3 DNA reads as TGCAGCGTTGCGGAGGGGGACAGGGTGAATGGCTACACCTTC.

Only a few counts were recorded for this clone. The genes are TRBV30 and TRBJ1-1; D is possibly TRBD1 (5 bases). This CDR3 comprises 14 residues. With 2 bases removed from V and 9 bases from J, the gap between germline ends came to 19 bases. Germline assignment: CDR1 GTSNPN and CDR2 SVGIG (reference sequence). The CDR3 here is CAWSPSPGFLQAFF. In nucleotides, the CDR3 is TGTGCCTGGAGTCCATCACCAGGGTTTTTGCAAGCTTTCTTT.

The gene calls are TRBV6-1 and TRBJ1-2; D is undetermined. The CDR3 totals 12 residues. V dropped 8 bases and J dropped 2 bases, with 9 bases sitting between them. Germline V gene lookup returns CDR1 MNHNS and CDR2 SASEGT. The DNA of the CDR3 is TGTGCCAGCGGGCGGGAAAACTATGGCTACACCTTC. Amino acid sequence: CASGRENYGYTF.

About this clone: The sample holds other DNA sequences that translate to the same CDR3. V usage is TRBV29-1 and J usage is TRBJ2-7; 7 bases line up with TRBD2. This CDR3 is 11 amino acids long. The V gene's germline CDR1 is SQVTM and CDR2 ANQGSEA. J was trimmed by 3 bases and V by 6 bases; bases with no gene match: 2. The CDR3 nucleotides read TGCAGCGTCGGGGGGTACTACGAGCAGTACTTC. Translation gives CSVGGYYEQYF.

The chain uses TRBV10-3 and TRBJ1-3, with 7 bases that match TRBD1. V trimming: 0 bases; J trimming: 0 bases; junction bases outside the gene matches: 8. The length of the CDR3 is 18 residues. Germline values: CDR1 ENHRY, CDR2 SYGVKD. CDR3 in amino acids: CAISESLTGSASGNTIYF. The CDR3 nucleotides read TGTGCCATCAGTGAGTCTTTGACAGGGTCCGCCTCTGGAAACACCATATATTTT.

The chain has TRBV7-2 and TRBJ2-7, with D maybe TRBD1 (5 bases). V was pared by 3 bases and J by 0 bases, with 12 bases between. Germline CDR1 and CDR2: SGHTA and FQGNSA. CDR3 length: 15 amino acids. The CDR3 bases are TGTGCCAGCAGCTTCCAGGGTTTTAGCTCCTACGAGCAGTACTTC. Its translation: CASSFQGFSSYEQYF.